The clone carrying this T cell receptor (beta chain) was recorded many times. What it recognizes is unknown. Molecular barcoded adaptors covering alpha/delta and beta/gamma chains were used on approximately 440 ng RNA. TCRdb redid the calling of the reads with MiXCR, one entry per CDR3 protein. The table lists approximately 43,000 distinct CDR3 sequences, over 10% of them singletons. This specimen belongs to a study of read filtering for tumor transcriptome and immune sequencing. V lost 0 bases and J lost 9, with 15 bases in between. Germline V gene lookup returns CDR1 DFQATT and CDR2 SNEGSKA (reference sequence). The CDR3 runs 14 residues. Study outcomes and limitations: Compared with RNA-seq, IR-seq gave much higher clonotype depth and reliability. Roughly four fifths of IR-seq clonotypes had one read, totaling approximately 3.3% of reads; RNA-seq: about 69% and 49%.

This chain links TRBV20-1 with TRBJ2-1; no reliable D call. This sequence originates from a donor over 35 with multiple myeloma. Input material: a population of CD138-negative cells sorted from bone marrow. The CDR3 coding sequence is TGCAGTGCTAGAGATCCCCGTCTGGCGCGTGAGCAGTTCTTC. Translation: CSARDPRLAREQFF.